These T cell receptor beta chains were read from a single sample in a study of CD8+ T cells in alopecia areata. Clones were read by immunoSEQ multiplex PCR, and TCRdb kept only the in-frame ones, dropping some. This table holds about 220,000 clones, around 57% found once. This material consisted of CD4+ T cells sorted from blood, taken at week 4, from a patient treated with tofacitinib. Source of these receptors: a human donor with alopecia areata. Each CDR3 is given with its conserved first and last residue. The order of the fields is V gene, J gene, clone size, D gene, CDR3 protein, CDR3 DNA. A D gene is named only where the DNA matches it firmly. Clone size, where shown, is once, few, many, or a class for clones that have expanded.

TRBV4-3	TRBJ1-2	NA	NA	CASSQGLGAFGYTF	TGCGCCAGCAGCCAAGGTTTGGGGGCGTTTGGCTACACCTTC
TRBV6-6	TRBJ2-7	NA	NA	CASKNQQGHEQYF	TGTGCCAGCAAGAACCAACAGGGCCACGAGCAGTACTTC
TRBV4-3	TRBJ1-2	NA	TRBD1	CASSQETGRGRAPFGYTF	TGCGCCAGCAGCCAAGAGACGGGCAGGGGGCGAGCTCCCTTTGGCTACACCTTC
TRBV11-2	TRBJ2-1	many	TRBD2	CASSLLHRGGHNEQFF	TGTGCCAGCAGCTTACTCCACCGGGGGGGCCACAATGAGCAGTTCTTC
TRBV28	TRBJ2-1	NA	TRBD2	CASSLGLVFAYEQFF	TGTGCCAGCAGCCTGGGACTAGTGTTTGCCTATGAGCAGTTCTTC
TRBV20-1	TRBJ2-7	NA	NA	CSASPTYEQYF	TGCAGTGCTAGCCCCACCTACGAGCAGTACTTC
TRBV19	TRBJ1-6	NA	TRBD1	CASTMDRGRSSPLHF	TGTGCCAGTACTATGGACAGGGGGCGATCTTCACCCCTCCACTTT
TRBV5-6	TRBJ1-4	NA	TRBD1	CASSGGQAAYNEKLFF	TGTGCCAGCAGCGGAGGACAGGCGGCTTACAATGAAAAACTGTTTTTT
TRBV29-1	TRBJ2-2	NA	TRBD1	CSVGSQGPGELFF	TGCAGCGTTGGGTCACAGGGGCCCGGGGAGCTGTTTTTT
TRBV7-2	TRBJ1-1	few	NA	CASSLSMWKEAFF	TGTGCCAGCAGCCTATCAATGTGGAAGGAGGCTTTCTTT
TRBV7-2	TRBJ1-1	few	NA	CASSSVGLRAFF	TGTGCCAGCAGCTCGGTAGGGCTGCGAGCTTTCTTT
TRBV7-9	TRBJ1-6	NA	TRBD1	CASSSTGGHSPLHF	TGTGCCAGCAGCTCCACAGGGGGACATTCACCCCTCCACTTT
TRBV30	TRBJ2-1	NA	NA	CAWSPLGRGVRFF	TGTGCCTGGAGTCCCTTGGGTCGAGGGGTTAGGTTCTTC
TRBV29-1	TRBJ1-2	once	NA	CSVAGTGLYGYTF	TGCAGCGTTGCCGGAACAGGGTTATATGGCTACACCTTC
TRBV20-1	TRBJ2-7	NA	NA	CSAKVLYEQYF	TGCAGTGCCAAGGTTTTGTACGAGCAGTACTTC
TRBV7-9	TRBJ2-3	NA	NA	CASSQDLVTDTQYF	TGTGCCAGCAGCCAAGATTTGGTCACAGATACGCAGTATTTT
TRBV5-1	TRBJ2-5	once	TRBD1	CASSLATGGSETQYF	TGCGCCAGCAGCTTGGCGACAGGGGGCTCGGAGACCCAGTACTTC
TRBV7-2	TRBJ2-3	few	NA	CASSLRPPGDYGTDTQYF	TGTGCCAGCAGCTTAAGACCCCCGGGGGATTATGGCACAGATACGCAGTATTTT
TRBV29-1	TRBJ2-1	NA	TRBD1	CSVEPRQGMIF	TGCAGCGTTGAGCCGCGACAGGGTATGATCTTC
TRBV5-1	TRBJ2-5	NA	NA	CASSLGSGPNQETQYF	TGCGCCAGCAGCTTAGGATCAGGACCCAACCAAGAGACCCAGTACTTC
TRBV29-1	TRBJ1-1	NA	NA	CSVEHGRNTEAFF	TGCAGCGTTGAACATGGACGGAACACTGAAGCTTTCTTT
TRBV5-1	TRBJ2-3	NA	NA	CASSLRGLEADTQYF	TGCGCCAGCAGCTTGCGGGGCCTAGAGGCAGATACGCAGTATTTT
TRBV19	TRBJ1-2	few	NA	CASHQGQGSGGYTF	TGTGCCAGTCACCAGGGGCAGGGATCCGGCGGCTACACCTTC
TRBV7-8	TRBJ2-5	NA	TRBD2	CASSSTGTSGGPQETQYF	TGTGCCAGCAGCTCTACCGGGACTAGCGGGGGGCCTCAAGAGACCCAGTACTTC
TRBV21-1	TRBJ2-2	NA	NA	CASSKEGEHTGELFF	TGTGCCAGCAGCAAAGAGGGGGAACACACCGGGGAGCTGTTTTTT
TRBV11-2	TRBJ1-1	NA	NA	CASRLAGQVTEAFF	TGTGCCAGCAGATTGGCAGGGCAAGTCACTGAAGCTTTCTTT
TRBV15	TRBJ1-2	once	TRBD1	CATSPTGTEYGYTF	TGTGCCACCAGCCCAACCGGGACAGAATATGGCTACACCTTC
TRBV30	TRBJ1-5	NA	NA	CAWTSGYGNQPQHF	TGTGCCTGGACTTCAGGGTACGGCAATCAGCCCCAGCATTTT
TRBV29-1	TRBJ1-1	few	TRBD1	CSGMGQGRKTEAFF	TGCAGCGGCATGGGACAGGGCAGGAAAACTGAAGCTTTCTTT
TRBV4-3	TRBJ1-1	few	NA	CASSLQANVDTEAFF	TGCGCCAGCAGCCTCCAGGCTAACGTAGACACTGAAGCTTTCTTT
TRBV29-1	TRBJ2-7	NA	TRBD1	CSVEGSPGQGYYEQYF	TGCAGCGTTGAAGGCAGCCCGGGACAGGGGTATTACGAGCAGTACTTC
TRBV9	TRBJ2-3	NA	NA	CASSVGVGARTDTQYF	TGTGCCAGCAGCGTAGGAGTGGGAGCTCGCACAGATACGCAGTATTTT
TRBV30	TRBJ1-1	NA	NA	CAWSVLGGAFF	TGTGCCTGGAGTGTACTTGGTGGAGCTTTCTTT
TRBV5-1	TRBJ2-5	NA	NA	CASSSPGGEETQYF	TGCGCCAGCAGCTCTCCGGGTGGGGAAGAGACCCAGTACTTC
TRBV6-5	TRBJ1-5	NA	NA	CASSRGSNQPQHF	TGTGCCAGCAGTAGGGGGTCAAATCAGCCCCAGCATTTT
TRBV7-9	TRBJ2-6	few	NA	CASSPGAPGANVLTF	TGTGCCAGCAGCCCCGGCGCGCCTGGGGCCAACGTCCTGACTTTC
TRBV5-1	TRBJ2-3	few	TRBD2	CASSIASGSTDTQYF	TGCGCCAGCAGCATTGCTAGCGGAAGTACAGATACGCAGTATTTT
TRBV7-2	TRBJ2-7	NA	NA	CASSESGRLYEQYF	TGTGCCAGCAGCGAATCTGGACGGTTATACGAGCAGTACTTC
TRBV7-9	TRBJ1-2	NA	NA	CASSLDRDGYGYTF	TGTGCCAGCAGCTTAGACAGGGACGGCTATGGCTACACCTTC
TRBV11-1	TRBJ1-1	NA	NA	CASSDVAAGAFF	TGTGCCAGCAGCGATGTGGCGGCGGGAGCTTTCTTT
TRBV5-6	TRBJ2-7	NA	NA	CASSPKGGRGAYEQYF	TGTGCCAGCAGCCCCAAGGGGGGGCGAGGGGCCTACGAGCAGTACTTC
TRBV5-1	TRBJ2-2	NA	NA	CASRWGTGELFF	TGCGCCAGCAGATGGGGCACCGGGGAGCTGTTTTTT
TRBV23-1	TRBJ1-6	NA	NA	CASSRSKGSNSPLHF	TGCGCCAGCAGTCGCAGCAAGGGGTCTAATTCACCCCTCCACTTT
TRBV7-2	TRBJ2-1	few	NA	CASRRRDTEQFF	TGTGCCAGCAGACGGAGGGACACTGAGCAGTTCTTC
TRBV2	TRBJ2-7	NA	TRBD1	CASDRTGRSSYEQYF	TGTGCCAGCGACAGGACAGGGAGAAGCTCCTACGAGCAGTACTTC
TRBV6-6	TRBJ2-7	few	NA	CASRQPGTTYEQYF	TGTGCCAGCAGACAACCCGGCACGACCTACGAGCAGTACTTC